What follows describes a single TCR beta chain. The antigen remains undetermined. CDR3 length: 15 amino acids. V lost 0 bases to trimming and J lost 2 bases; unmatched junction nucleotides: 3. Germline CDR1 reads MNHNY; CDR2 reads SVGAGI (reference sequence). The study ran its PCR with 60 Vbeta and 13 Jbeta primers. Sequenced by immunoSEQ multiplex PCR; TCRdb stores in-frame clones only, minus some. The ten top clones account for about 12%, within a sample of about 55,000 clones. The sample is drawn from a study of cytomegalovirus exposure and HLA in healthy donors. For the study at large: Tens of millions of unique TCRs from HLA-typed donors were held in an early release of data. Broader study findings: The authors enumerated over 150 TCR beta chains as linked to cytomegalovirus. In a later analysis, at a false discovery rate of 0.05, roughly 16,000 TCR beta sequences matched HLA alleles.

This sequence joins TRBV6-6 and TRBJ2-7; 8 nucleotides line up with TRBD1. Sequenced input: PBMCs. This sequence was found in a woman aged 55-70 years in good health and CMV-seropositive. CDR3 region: CASSYSGQGAYEQYF. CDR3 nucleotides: TGTGCCAGCAGTTACTCTGGACAGGGCGCCTACGAGCAGTACTTC.